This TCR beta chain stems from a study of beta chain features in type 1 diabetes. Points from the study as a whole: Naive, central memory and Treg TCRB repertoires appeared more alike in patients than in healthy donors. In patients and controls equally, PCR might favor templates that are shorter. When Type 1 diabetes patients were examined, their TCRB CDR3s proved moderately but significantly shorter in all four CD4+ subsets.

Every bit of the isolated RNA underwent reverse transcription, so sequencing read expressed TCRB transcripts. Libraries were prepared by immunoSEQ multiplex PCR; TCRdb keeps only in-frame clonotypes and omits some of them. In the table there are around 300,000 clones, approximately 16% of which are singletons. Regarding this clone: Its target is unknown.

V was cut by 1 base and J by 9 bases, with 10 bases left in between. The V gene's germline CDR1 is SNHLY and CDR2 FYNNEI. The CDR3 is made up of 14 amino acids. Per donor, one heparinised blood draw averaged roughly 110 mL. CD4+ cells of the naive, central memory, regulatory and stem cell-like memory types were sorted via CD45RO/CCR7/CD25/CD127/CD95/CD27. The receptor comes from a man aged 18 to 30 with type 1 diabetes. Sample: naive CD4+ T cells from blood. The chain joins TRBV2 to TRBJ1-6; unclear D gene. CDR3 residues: CASSEGQTGSPLHF. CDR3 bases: TGTGCCAGCAGTGAAGGGCAGACGGGTTCACCCCTCCACTTT.